This T cell receptor beta chain was obtained from a study of blood T cell repertoires in COVID-19. The sample holds one count of this clone. This CDR3 has 14 residues. The data were produced by immunoSEQ multiplex PCR, yet TCRdb's version contains in-frame clones alone and is incomplete. The table lists about 40,000 clones, roughly 80% of them singletons. This chain uses TRBV21-1 with TRBJ2-7; the table gives TRBD1 as D, unverified against the DNA. TRBV21-1 is a pseudogene. The specimen was peripheral blood. The origin of this receptor is a woman at least 80 years old with acute or convalescent COVID-19. CDR3 amino acids: CASSAAKTGYEQYF. The CDR3 coding sequence is TGTGCCAGCTCCGCAGCTAAGACAGGGTACGAGCAGTACTTC.